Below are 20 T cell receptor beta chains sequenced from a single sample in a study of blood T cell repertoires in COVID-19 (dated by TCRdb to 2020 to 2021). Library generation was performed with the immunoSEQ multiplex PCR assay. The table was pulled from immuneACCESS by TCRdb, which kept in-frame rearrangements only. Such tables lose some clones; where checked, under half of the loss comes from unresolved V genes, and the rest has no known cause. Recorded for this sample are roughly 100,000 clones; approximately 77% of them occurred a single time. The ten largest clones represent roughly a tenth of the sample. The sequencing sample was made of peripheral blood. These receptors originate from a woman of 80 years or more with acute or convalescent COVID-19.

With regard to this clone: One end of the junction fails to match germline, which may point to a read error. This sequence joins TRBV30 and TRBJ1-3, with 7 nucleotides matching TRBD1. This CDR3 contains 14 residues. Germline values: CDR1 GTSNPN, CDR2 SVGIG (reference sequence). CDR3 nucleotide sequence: TGCGCTGGGGGAGACAGGGTCTCTGGAAACACCATATATTTT. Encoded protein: CAGGDRVSGNTIYF.

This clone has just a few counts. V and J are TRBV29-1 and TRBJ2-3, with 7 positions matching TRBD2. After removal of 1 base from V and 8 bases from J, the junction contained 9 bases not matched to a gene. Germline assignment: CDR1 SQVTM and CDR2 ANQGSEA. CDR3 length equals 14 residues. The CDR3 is CSVEVTSGGGTQYF. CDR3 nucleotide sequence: TGCAGCGTTGAAGTTACGTCCGGCGGGGGTACGCAGTATTTT.

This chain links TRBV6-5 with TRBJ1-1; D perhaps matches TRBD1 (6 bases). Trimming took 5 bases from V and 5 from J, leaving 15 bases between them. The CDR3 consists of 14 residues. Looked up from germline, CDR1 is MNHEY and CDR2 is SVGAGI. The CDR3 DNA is TGTGCCAGCAGTATACAGGGATCAGGGACTGAAGCTTTCTTT. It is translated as CASSIQGSGTEAFF.

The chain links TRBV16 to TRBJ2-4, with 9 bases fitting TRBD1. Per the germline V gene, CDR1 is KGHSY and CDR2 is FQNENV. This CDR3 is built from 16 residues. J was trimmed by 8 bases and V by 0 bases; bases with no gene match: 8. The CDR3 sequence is CASSQSGTGLADIQYF. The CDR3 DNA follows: TGTGCCAGCAGCCAATCGGGGACAGGGTTAGCGGACATTCAGTACTTC.

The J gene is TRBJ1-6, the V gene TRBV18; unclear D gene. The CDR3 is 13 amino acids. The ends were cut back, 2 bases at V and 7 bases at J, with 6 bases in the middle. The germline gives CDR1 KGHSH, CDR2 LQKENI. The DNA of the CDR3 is TGTGCCAGCTCACCAGGGGAGAATTCACCCCTCCACTTT. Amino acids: CASSPGENSPLHF.

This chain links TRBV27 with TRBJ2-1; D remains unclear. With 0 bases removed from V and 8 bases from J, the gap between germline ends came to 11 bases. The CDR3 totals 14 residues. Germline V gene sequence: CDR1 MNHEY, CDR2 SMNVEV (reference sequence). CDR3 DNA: TGTGCCAGCAGTTTATCCGCTAGGATGTATGAGCAGTTCTTC. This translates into CASSLSARMYEQFF.

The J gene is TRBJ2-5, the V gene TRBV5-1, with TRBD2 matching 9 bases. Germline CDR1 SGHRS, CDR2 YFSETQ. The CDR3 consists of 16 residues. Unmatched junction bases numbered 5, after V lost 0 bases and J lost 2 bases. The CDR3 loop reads CASSLVASGVQETQYF. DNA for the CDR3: TGCGCCAGCAGCTTGGTAGCTAGCGGGGTTCAAGAGACCCAGTACTTC.

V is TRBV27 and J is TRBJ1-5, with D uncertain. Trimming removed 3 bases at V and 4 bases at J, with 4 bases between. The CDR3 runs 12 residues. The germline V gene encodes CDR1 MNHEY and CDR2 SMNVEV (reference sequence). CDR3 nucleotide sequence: TGTGCCAGCAGTTTCCTTAATCAGCCCCAGCATTTT. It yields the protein CASSFLNQPQHF.

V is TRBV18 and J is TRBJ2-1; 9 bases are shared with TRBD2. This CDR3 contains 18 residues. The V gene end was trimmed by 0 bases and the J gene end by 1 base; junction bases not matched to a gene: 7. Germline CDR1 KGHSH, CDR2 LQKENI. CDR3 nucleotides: TGTGCCAGCTCACCACCGGGACTAGCCGGAGGGTCCTACAATGAGCAGTTCTTC. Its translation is CASSPPGLAGGSYNEQFF.

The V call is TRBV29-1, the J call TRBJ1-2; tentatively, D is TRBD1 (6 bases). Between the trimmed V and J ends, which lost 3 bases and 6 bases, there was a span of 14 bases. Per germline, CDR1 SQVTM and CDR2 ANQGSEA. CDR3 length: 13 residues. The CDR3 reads CSVDLQGSNGYTF. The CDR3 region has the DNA TGCAGCGTTGACCTACAGGGTAGCAATGGCTACACCTTC. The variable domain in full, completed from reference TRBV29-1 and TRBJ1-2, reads SAVISQKPSRDICQRGTSLTIQCQVDSQVTMMFWYRQQPGQSLTLIATANQGSEATYESGFVIDKFPISRPNLTFSTLTVSNMSPEDSSIYLCSVDLQGSNGYTFGSGTRLTVV.

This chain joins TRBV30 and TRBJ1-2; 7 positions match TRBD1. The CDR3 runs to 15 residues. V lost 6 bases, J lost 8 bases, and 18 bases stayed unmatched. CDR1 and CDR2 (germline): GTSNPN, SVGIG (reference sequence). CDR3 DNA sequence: TGTGCCTGTCTTCCCAGGGGGAAGGGGGCGAGGGGCTACACCTTC. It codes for CACLPRGKGARGYTF.

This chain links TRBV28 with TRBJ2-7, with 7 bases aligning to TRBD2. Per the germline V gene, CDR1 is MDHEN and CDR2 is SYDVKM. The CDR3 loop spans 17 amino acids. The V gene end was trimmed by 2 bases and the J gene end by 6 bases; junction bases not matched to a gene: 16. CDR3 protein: CASSLIRGGWEGSEQYF. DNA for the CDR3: TGTGCCAGCAGTTTAATCCGCGGGGGATGGGAGGGGAGCGAGCAGTACTTC.

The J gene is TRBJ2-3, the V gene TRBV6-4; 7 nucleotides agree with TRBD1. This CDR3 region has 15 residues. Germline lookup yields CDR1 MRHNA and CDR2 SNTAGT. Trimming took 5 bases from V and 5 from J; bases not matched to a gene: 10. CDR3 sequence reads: CASSPTGNTRDTQYF. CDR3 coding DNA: TGTGCCAGCAGTCCGACAGGGAATACTAGAGATACGCAGTATTTT.

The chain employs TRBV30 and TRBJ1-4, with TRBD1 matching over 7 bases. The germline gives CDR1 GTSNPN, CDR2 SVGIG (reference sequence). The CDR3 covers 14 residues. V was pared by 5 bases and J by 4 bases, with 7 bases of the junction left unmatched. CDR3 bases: TGTGCCTGGGCCCGGACAGGCGATAATGAAAAACTGTTTTTT. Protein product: CAWARTGDNEKLFF.

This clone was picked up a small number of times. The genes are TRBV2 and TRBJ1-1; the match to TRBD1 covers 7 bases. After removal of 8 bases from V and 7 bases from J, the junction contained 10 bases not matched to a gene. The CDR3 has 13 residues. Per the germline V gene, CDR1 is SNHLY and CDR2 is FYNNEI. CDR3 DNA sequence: TGTGCCAGCGAATATATAAGACAGGGTGAAGCTTTCTTT. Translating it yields CASEYIRQGEAFF.

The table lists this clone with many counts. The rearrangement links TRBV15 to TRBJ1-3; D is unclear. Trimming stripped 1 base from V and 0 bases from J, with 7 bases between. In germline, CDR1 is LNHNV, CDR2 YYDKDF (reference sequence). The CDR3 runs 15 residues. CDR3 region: CATSRGGISGNTIYF. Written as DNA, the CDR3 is TGTGCCACCAGCAGAGGCGGTATCTCTGGAAACACCATATATTTT.

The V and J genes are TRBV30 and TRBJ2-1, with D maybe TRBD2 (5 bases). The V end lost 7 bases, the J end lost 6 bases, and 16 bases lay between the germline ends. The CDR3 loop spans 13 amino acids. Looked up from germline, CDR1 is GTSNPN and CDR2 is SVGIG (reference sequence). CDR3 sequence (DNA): TGTGCCTCCGCTGCGGGCGCTGGCAATGAGCAGTTCTTC. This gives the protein CASAAGAGNEQFF.

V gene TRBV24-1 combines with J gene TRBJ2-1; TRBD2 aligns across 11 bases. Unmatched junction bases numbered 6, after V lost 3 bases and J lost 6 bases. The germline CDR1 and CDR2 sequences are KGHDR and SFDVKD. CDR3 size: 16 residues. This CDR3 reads CATSDMTSGIGNEQFF. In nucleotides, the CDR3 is TGTGCCACCAGTGATATGACTAGCGGGATTGGCAATGAGCAGTTCTTC.

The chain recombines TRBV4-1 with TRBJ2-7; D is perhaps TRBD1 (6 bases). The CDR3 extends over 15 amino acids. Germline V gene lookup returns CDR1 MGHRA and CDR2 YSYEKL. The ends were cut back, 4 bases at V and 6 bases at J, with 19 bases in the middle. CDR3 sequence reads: CASSRGYRAPGEQYF. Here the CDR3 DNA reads TGCGCCAGCAGCCGAGGTTACAGGGCCCCTGGCGAGCAGTACTTC.

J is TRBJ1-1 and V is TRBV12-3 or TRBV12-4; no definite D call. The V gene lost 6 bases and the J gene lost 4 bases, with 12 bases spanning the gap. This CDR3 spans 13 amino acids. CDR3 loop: CASSEGWSTEAFF. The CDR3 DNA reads TGTGCCAGCAGCGAGGGTTGGAGCACTGAAGCTTTCTTT.